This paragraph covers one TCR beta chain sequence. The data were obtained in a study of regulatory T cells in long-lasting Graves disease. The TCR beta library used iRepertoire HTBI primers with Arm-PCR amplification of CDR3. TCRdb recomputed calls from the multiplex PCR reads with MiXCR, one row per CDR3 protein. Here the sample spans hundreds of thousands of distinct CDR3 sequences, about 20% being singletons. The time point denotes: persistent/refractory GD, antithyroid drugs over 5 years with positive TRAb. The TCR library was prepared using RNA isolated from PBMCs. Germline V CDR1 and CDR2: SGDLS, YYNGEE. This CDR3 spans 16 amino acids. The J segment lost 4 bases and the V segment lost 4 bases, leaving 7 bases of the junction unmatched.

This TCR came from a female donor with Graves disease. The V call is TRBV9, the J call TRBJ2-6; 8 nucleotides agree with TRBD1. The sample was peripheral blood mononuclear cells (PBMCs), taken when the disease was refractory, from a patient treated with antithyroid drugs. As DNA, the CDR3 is TGTGCCAGCAGCACCCCGGACAGGGACGGGGCCAACGTCCTGACTTTC. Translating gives CASSTPDRDGANVLTF. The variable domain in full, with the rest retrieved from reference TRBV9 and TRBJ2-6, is DSGVTQTPKHLITATGQRVTLRCSPRSGDLSVYWYQQSLDQGLQFLIQYYNGEERAKGNILERFSAQQFPDLHSELNLSSLELGDSALYFCASSTPDRDGANVLTFGAGSRLTVL.